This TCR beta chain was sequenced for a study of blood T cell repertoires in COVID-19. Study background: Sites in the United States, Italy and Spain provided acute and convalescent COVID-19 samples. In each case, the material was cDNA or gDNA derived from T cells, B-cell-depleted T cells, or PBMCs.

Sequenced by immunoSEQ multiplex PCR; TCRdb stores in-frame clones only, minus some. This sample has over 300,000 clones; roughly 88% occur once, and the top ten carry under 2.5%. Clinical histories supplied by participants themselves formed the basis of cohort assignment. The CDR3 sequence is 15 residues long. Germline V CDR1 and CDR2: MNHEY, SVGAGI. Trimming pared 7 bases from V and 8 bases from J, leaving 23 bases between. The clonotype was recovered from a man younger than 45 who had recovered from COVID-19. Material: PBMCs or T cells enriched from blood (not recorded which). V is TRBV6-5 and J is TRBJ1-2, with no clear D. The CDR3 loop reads CASTVSPDGPGGYTF. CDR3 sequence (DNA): TGTGCCAGCACGGTCTCCCCGGACGGACCGGGGGGCTACACCTTC.